These T cell receptor beta chains were read from a single sample in a study of technical replicates of blood from a few donors. Profiling relied on immunoSEQ multiplex PCR, and the TCRdb table lists in-frame clones only, not all of them. The sample lists tens of thousands of clones, roughly 98% occurring once. The sample taken for sequencing was T cells isolated from PBMCs. These receptors originate from a human donor in good health. CDR3s include the opening cysteine and the closing phenylalanine or tryptophan. A D gene is named only where the DNA matches it firmly. Not every row has a clone size; where given, it reads once, few, many or a size class.

J | D | size | V | DNA | CDR3
TRBJ1-5 | - | - | TRBV6-5 | TGTGCCAGCACCGACCCTAGGCCCCAGCATTTT | CASTDPRPQHF
TRBJ1-1 | - | - | TRBV11-3 | TGTGCCAGCAGCTTAGATTTCAGGGAAGCTTTCTTT | CASSLDFREAFF
TRBJ1-2 | - | - | TRBV7-9 | TGTGCCAGCAGCTCCGGGCCGGGAGGCTATGGCTACACCTTC | CASSSGPGGYGYTF
TRBJ1-2 | - | - | TRBV28 | TGTGCCAGCAGCCTGGCGCAGGAAGCTAACTATGGCTACACCTTC | CASSLAQEANYGYTF
TRBJ2-3 | TRBD2 | - | TRBV11-3 | TGTGCCAGCAGCGAGGGACTACGATTTAGCACAGATACGCAGTATTTT | CASSEGLRFSTDTQYF
TRBJ2-2 | TRBD2 | - | TRBV2 | TGTGCCAGCAAAGTAACTAGCGGGTTTAACACCGGGGAGCTGTTTTTT | CASKVTSGFNTGELFF
TRBJ1-1 | - | - | TRBV29-1 | TGCAGCGTTGGAGGCAGGGATCTCGGGGCTTTCTTT | CSVGGRDLGAFF
TRBJ1-4 | TRBD1 | few | TRBV7-7 | TGTGCCAGCAGCCGGGACAGGAATAATGAAAAACTGTTTTTT | CASSRDRNNEKLFF
TRBJ2-2 | TRBD2 | - | TRBV7-6 | TGTGCCAGCAGCTTGGTGAAGCGGGGAGCCGGGGAGCTGTTTTTT | CASSLVKRGAGELFF
TRBJ1-2 | - | - | TRBV6-1 | TGTGCCAGCAGTTTGGGAGTGAACTATGGCTACACCTTC | CASSLGVNYGYTF
TRBJ2-7 | - | - | TRBV5-6 | TGTGCCAGCAGCTTGCCGGCGGGGATCTACGAGCAGTACTTC | CASSLPAGIYEQYF
TRBJ1-2 | TRBD1 | - | TRBV5-5 | TGTGCCAGCAGCTTTTTGTCATTGGGTCAGGGGGCCCGGTTTGGCTACACCTTC | CASSFLSLGQGARFGYTF
TRBJ2-7 | - | - | TRBV29-1 | TGCAGCGTTGAAGAACGAACAGGTAGGGGGTACGAGCAGTACTTC | CSVEERTGRGYEQYF
TRBJ1-1 | - | - | TRBV6-5 | TGTGCCAGCCTTAAAACAGGCTACCCTGAAGCTTTCTTT | CASLKTGYPEAFF
TRBJ1-2 | TRBD1 | - | TRBV14 | TGTGCCAGCAGCCAAAGCAGGGGGCCTGGCTACACCTTC | CASSQSRGPGYTF
TRBJ2-1 | - | - | TRBV15 | TGTGCCACCAGCAGAGAAAAGGCGGTAGCCTACAATGAGCAGTTCTTC | CATSREKAVAYNEQFF
TRBJ2-1 | TRBD2 | - | TRBV11-3 | TGTGCCAGCAGCTTAGTACTACTAGCGGGGAACTCCTACAATGAGCAGTTCTTC | CASSLVLLAGNSYNEQFF
TRBJ2-1 | - | - | TRBV5-6 | TGTGCCAGCAGCAGAGGGGTAGGGGGGGCTTGGATTGAGCAGTTCTTC | CASSRGVGGAWIEQFF
TRBJ2-1 | TRBD2 | - | TRBV4-1 | TGCGCCAGCAGCCAAGGACTAGCGGGAAACAATGAGCAGTTCTTC | CASSQGLAGNNEQFF
TRBJ1-2 | - | - | TRBV6-1 | TGTGCCAGCATTACGACAGAGAACTATGGCTACACCTTC | CASITTENYGYTF
TRBJ2-1 | TRBD2 | once | TRBV18 | TGTGCCAGCTCACCACCGGGGACTAGCGGGAGGGCCGAGTTCTTC | CASSPPGTSGRAEFF
TRBJ2-1 | TRBD1 | - | TRBV10-1 | TGCGCCAGCAGTGAGTCGGGGACAGCCTACAATGAGCAGTTCTTC | CASSESGTAYNEQFF
TRBJ2-7 | - | - | TRBV5-1 | TGCGCCAGCAGCCCCCTAGGCGGGGCTTTCTACGAGCAGTACTTC | CASSPLGGAFYEQYF
TRBJ2-5 | - | - | TRBV28 | TGTGCCAGCAGTTCGAGTAGCGGAGGGCAAGAGACCCAGTACTTC | CASSSSSGGQETQYF
TRBJ2-2 | TRBD2 | - | TRBV7-3 | TGTGCCAGCAGCTGGACTAGCGGGGGGGCCGGCGGGGAGCTGTTTTTT | CASSWTSGGAGGELFF
TRBJ2-7 | - | - | TRBV30 | TGTGCCTGGAGCAACAGCTACGAGCAGTACTTC | CAWSNSYEQYF
TRBJ2-7 | - | - | TRBV28 | TGTGCCACCGGAGGGGGCGGGTTTTACGAGCAGTACTTC | CATGGGGFYEQYF
TRBJ1-1 | TRBD1 | - | TRBV5-1 | TGCGCCAGCAAGACCGGACAGGGGGTTGGTACTGAAGCTTTCTTT | CASKTGQGVGTEAFF
TRBJ1-2 | TRBD1 | - | TRBV19 | TGTGCCAGTAGAGCCTCCGGGACAGGAGCCGACAGTTACTATGGCTACACCTTC | CASRASGTGADSYYGYTF
TRBJ1-1 | TRBD1 | - | TRBV7-9 | TGTGCCAGCAGACCAGACAGGGATGGGGACACTGAAGCTTTCTTT | CASRPDRDGDTEAFF
TRBJ2-1 | - | - | TRBV19 | TGTGCCAGTAGTCGGGTTGTTTGGGGGACTGACAATGAGCAGTTCTTC | CASSRVVWGTDNEQFF
TRBJ2-7 | TRBD1 | - | TRBV27 | TGTGCCAGCAGTTTGGGACAGGGAGGCTCCTACGAGCAGTACTTC | CASSLGQGGSYEQYF
TRBJ1-2 | - | - | TRBV30 | TGTGCCTTGGATGAAGGGGTTGGTGGCTACACCTTC | CALDEGVGGYTF